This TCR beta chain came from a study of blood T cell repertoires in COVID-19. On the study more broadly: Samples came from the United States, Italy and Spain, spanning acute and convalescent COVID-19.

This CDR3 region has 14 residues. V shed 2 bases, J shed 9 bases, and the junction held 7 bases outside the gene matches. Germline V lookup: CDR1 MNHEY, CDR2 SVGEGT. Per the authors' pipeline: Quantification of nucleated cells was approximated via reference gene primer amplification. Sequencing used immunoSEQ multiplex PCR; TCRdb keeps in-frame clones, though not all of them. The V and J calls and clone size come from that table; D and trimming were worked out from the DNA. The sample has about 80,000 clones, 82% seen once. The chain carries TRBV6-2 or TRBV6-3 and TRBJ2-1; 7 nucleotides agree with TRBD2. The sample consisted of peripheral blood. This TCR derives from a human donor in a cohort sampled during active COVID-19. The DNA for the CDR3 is TGTGCCAGCAGTTACCCGCGGGGGATGGTTGAGCAGTTCTTC. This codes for CASSYPRGMVEQFF.